This T cell receptor (beta chain) was captured by sequencing in a study of cytomegalovirus exposure and HLA in healthy donors. The V and J ends lost 11 bases and 4 bases respectively, with 14 bases between them. The CDR3 has 12 residues. Germline CDR1 and CDR2: MNHEY and SVGAGI. General study points: A later analysis linked a missense DCLRE1C variant to TCR beta V- and J-gene trimming. Upon later analysis, HLA-associated TCR beta chains proved more clonally expanded than other, equally common chains. Sequencing likely produced, as an artifact, a cluster of highly shared sequence variants.

This clone appeared a few times. The antigen is unknown. With 60 Vbeta and 13 Jbeta primers, the PCR was carried out. Sequencing was performed with immunoSEQ multiplex PCR; in TCRdb, only in-frame clones are kept and a portion is missing. The sample includes approximately 100,000 clones, roughly 80% of them seen just once. The receptor was isolated from a woman between 45 and 65 years old in good health and CMV-seropositive. The chain is built from TRBV6-5 and TRBJ1-2; TRBD1 is a possible D gene (5 bases). Input material: PBMCs. The CDR3 nucleotides read TGTGCCGACTGGGGACTCGGCTATGGCTACACCTTC. It is translated as CADWGLGYGYTF.